This entry lists 2 T cell receptor beta chains sequenced from one sample in a study of T cell responses to AZD1222 COVID-19 vaccine. TCRdb keeps only in-frame clones here, not all; method: immunoSEQ multiplex PCR. The sample has 200,000 to 250,000 clones, less than 95% seen once. Sequenced here: peripheral blood, sampled 28 days after the second dose of the MenACWY control vaccine. These receptors were obtained from an adult who received the MenACWY meningococcal vaccine as a control.

This rearrangement joins TRBV9 to TRBJ2-3, with 10 bases lining up with TRBD1. The germline gives CDR1 SGDLS, CDR2 YYNGEE. The CDR3 runs 17 residues. The V gene end was trimmed by 4 bases and the J gene end by 2 bases; junction bases not matched to a gene: 10. CDR3 sequence reads: CASSTRDRGQPTDTQYF. In DNA form, the CDR3 reads TGTGCCAGCAGCACTCGTGACAGGGGGCAGCCCACAGATACGCAGTATTTT.

The J gene is TRBJ2-3, the V gene TRBV9, with D possibly being TRBD1 (6 bases). Germline V lookup: CDR1 SGDLS, CDR2 YYNGEE. This CDR3 comprises 16 residues. V shed 3 bases and J shed 2 bases, with 16 bases lying between them. CDR3 sequence: CASSAFEDSPTDTQYF. Written as DNA, the CDR3 is TGTGCCAGCAGCGCATTCGAGGACAGCCCCACAGATACGCAGTATTTT.